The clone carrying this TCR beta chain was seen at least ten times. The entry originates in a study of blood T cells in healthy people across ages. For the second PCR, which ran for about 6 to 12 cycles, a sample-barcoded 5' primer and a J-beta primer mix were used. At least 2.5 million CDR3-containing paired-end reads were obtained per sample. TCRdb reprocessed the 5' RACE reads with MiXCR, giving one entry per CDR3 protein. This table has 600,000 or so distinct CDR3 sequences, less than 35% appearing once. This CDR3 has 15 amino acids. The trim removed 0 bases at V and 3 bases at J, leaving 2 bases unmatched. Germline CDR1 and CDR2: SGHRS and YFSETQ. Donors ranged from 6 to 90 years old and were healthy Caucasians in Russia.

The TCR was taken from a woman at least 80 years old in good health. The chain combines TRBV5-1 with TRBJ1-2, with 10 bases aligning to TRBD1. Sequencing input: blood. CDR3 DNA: TGCGCCAGCAGCTTGGTGACAGGGGGCGACTATGGCTACACCTTC. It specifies CASSLVTGGDYGYTF. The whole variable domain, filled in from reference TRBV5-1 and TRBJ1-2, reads KAGVTQTPRYLIKTRGQQVTLSCSPISGHRSVSWYQQTPGQGLQFLFEYFSETQRNKGNFPGRFSGRQFSNSRSEMNVSTLELGDSALYLCASSLVTGGDYGYTFGSGTRLTVV.